Listed below are T cell receptor beta chains from one sample, sequenced in a study of blood T cells in healthy people across ages. Each CDR3 protein gets one entry after TCRdb re-called the 5' RACE reads with MiXCR. The repertoire holds around 970,000 distinct CDR3 sequences, with approximately 50% as singletons. The sequencing sample was made of blood. These receptors originate from a woman aged 55-70 years in good health. Both conserved end residues are part of each CDR3. A D gene is named only where the DNA matches it firmly. Only part of the rows carry a size: once, few, many, or a class if the clone is expanded.

J gene | clone size | D gene | V gene | CDR3 DNA | CDR3 protein
TRBJ2-7 | NA | NA | TRBV11-2 | TGTGCCAGCAGCTTAGACACCCCTTACGAGCAGTACTTC | CASSLDTPYEQYF
TRBJ2-1 | NA | TRBD1 | TRBV6-6 | TGTGCCGGCACTCGGGACAGGGGTTACAATGAGCAGTTCTTC | CAGTRDRGYNEQFF
TRBJ2-3 | many | NA | TRBV29-1 | TGCAGCGTAGTCCCTAGTTCGATAACAGATACGCAGTATTTT | CSVVPSSITDTQYF
TRBJ2-1 | few | TRBD2 | TRBV15 | TGTGCCACCAGCAAAGTATGGACTAGCAGCAATGAGCAGTTCTTC | CATSKVWTSSNEQFF
TRBJ2-3 | NA | NA | TRBV9 | TGTGCCAGCAGCGTAACCGGGAGTCAGGGCACAGATACGCAGTATTTT | CASSVTGSQGTDTQYF
TRBJ2-4 | once | TRBD2 | TRBV18 | TGTGCCAGCTCCCCTGCTAGCGGTAAAAACATTCAGTACTTC | CASSPASGKNIQYF
TRBJ2-1 | few | TRBD2 | TRBV7-8 | TGTGCCAGCAGCTTTCCTCTAGCGGGACCCAATGAGCAGTTCTTC | CASSFPLAGPNEQFF
TRBJ2-2 | NA | NA | TRBV28 | TGTGCCAGCAAGTATAGGGGTTACGGGGAGCTGTTTTTT | CASKYRGYGELFF
TRBJ2-7 | NA | NA | TRBV25-1 | TGTGCCAGCAGCCGGGGAGAGTACTACGAGCAGTACTTC | CASSRGEYYEQYF
TRBJ2-7 | few | TRBD1 | TRBV7-2 | TGTGCCAGCAGCTGGGCCGGGACAGGGGGCTCCTACGAGCAGTACTTC | CASSWAGTGGSYEQYF
TRBJ2-1 | NA | NA | TRBV12-3/TRBV12-4 | TGTGCCAGCGCTAGGGGAGGCTCCTACAATGAGCAGTTCTTC | CASARGGSYNEQFF
TRBJ2-5 | NA | NA | TRBV28 | TGTGCCAGCAGTCCGACAGGATCCACCAGGGTGCAGTACTTC | CASSPTGSTRVQYF
TRBJ1-5 | NA | NA | TRBV20-1 | TGCAGTGCCGAAAACCGGAGGGGTGATAGCAATCAGCCCCAGCATTTT | CSAENRRGDSNQPQHF
TRBJ1-5 | NA | NA | TRBV28 | TGTGCCAGCAGTTTTGACAGTTCCAATCAGCCCCAGCATTTT | CASSFDSSNQPQHF
TRBJ2-3 | NA | TRBD2 | TRBV6-6 | TGTGCCAGCAGTTACCTAGCGGGAAAGACAGATACGCAGTATTTT | CASSYLAGKTDTQYF
TRBJ1-3 | NA | NA | TRBV7-2 | TGTGCCAGCAGCCAAACGAGGCTAGGCGGAAACACCATATATTTT | CASSQTRLGGNTIYF
TRBJ2-3 | NA | TRBD1 | TRBV18 | TGTGCCAGCTCACCTTCGAGACAGGGATTAGATACGCAGTATTTT | CASSPSRQGLDTQYF
TRBJ2-1 | NA | TRBD2 | TRBV11-2 | TGTGCCAGCAGCTTCGTATGGGCCGGGACTAACTACAATGAGCAGTTCTTC | CASSFVWAGTNYNEQFF
TRBJ2-1 | once | NA | TRBV29-1 | TGCAGCGTAGGGGATCACAATGAGCAGTTCTTC | CSVGDHNEQFF
TRBJ2-6 | few | NA | TRBV5-4 | TGTGCCAGCAGCTCACGAGATGAGTCTGGGGCCAACGTCCTGACTTTC | CASSSRDESGANVLTF
TRBJ1-2 | NA | TRBD1 | TRBV30 | TGTGCCTGGAGTGTAGGAGGGACAGGTTATGGCTACACCTTC | CAWSVGGTGYGYTF
TRBJ2-7 | once | NA | TRBV28 | TGTGCCAGCAGTCTCCCCGGCCCCGAGCTCGAGCAGTACTTC | CASSLPGPELEQYF
TRBJ2-5 | NA | NA | TRBV28 | TGTGCCAGCACCAGCAGGGTTTTGGAGACCCAGTACTTC | CASTSRVLETQYF
TRBJ1-4 | few | NA | TRBV4-2 | TGTGCCAGCAGCCAAGGGCAGGGTCGTAATGAAAAACTGTTTTTT | CASSQGQGRNEKLFF
TRBJ1-1 | once | NA | TRBV6-2/TRBV6-3 | TGTGCCAGCAGTTCGCAGGGGTACGCGAACACTGAAGCTTTCTTT | CASSSQGYANTEAFF
TRBJ2-1 | NA | NA | TRBV5-1 | TGCGCCAGCAGCGCGTCCGGGACTCACAATGAGCAGTTCTTC | CASSASGTHNEQFF